Shown below are 14 T cell receptor beta chains from a single sample sequenced in a study of T cell clonality in common variable immunodeficiency. Produced via immunoSEQ multiplex PCR; TCRdb's table is partial and in-frame only. Listed here are tens of thousands of clones without any singletons, the top ten holding about 1.7%. The source material was peripheral blood mononuclear cells. The origin of the receptors is a person aged 18 to 75 in good health.

There are a few counts of this clone. The read comes to an end 3 residues before the CDR3 does, leaving the germline J gene to fill in the end. The chain has TRBV19 and TRBJ1-2; 7 nucleotides align to TRBD1. From germline, CDR1 is LNHDA and CDR2 SQIVND (reference sequence). The CDR3 extends over 16 amino acids. Unmatched junction bases numbered 7, after V lost 3 bases and J lost 0 bases. The CDR3 bases that were read are TGTGCCAGTAGTATGGGACAGCGCGAAACTAACTATGGC. This sequence encodes CASSMGQRETNYG. The whole CDR3 is CASSMGQRETNYGYTF.

About this clone: The read halts 3 residues ahead of the CDR3 end, with the missing end drawn from the germline J gene. V gene TRBV2 combines with J gene TRBJ1-1; D might be TRBD1 (5 bases). The CDR3 contains 18 residues. The V and J ends lost 6 bases and 5 bases respectively, with 28 bases between them. Germline loops: CDR1 SNHLY, CDR2 FYNNEI. CDR3 bases read: TGTGCCAGCAGCAAGCCCACATCCCCAGGAAGGGGAAGGACTGAA. The encoded protein is CASSKPTSPGRGRTE. The full CDR3 protein is CASSKPTSPGRGRTEAFF.

This clone was seen at least ten times. Read coverage stops 3 residues before the CDR3 terminus; the germline J gene supplies the remainder. This chain links TRBV5-1 with TRBJ2-2, with TRBD2 matching over 10 bases. CDR1 SGHRS and CDR2 YFSETQ come from the germline V gene. V lost 2 bases, J lost 4 bases, and 8 bases stayed unmatched. The CDR3 covers 17 residues. CDR3 sequence: CASSFGLAGDGTGELFF. The sequenced CDR3 bases are TGCGCCAGCAGCTTTGGGCTAGCGGGAGACGGCACCGGGGAG. The whole variable domain, filled in from reference TRBV5-1 and TRBJ2-2, reads KAGVTQTPRYLIKTRGQQVTLSCSPISGHRSVSWYQQTPGQGLQFLFEYFSETQRNKGNFPGRFSGRQFSNSRSEMNVSTLELGDSALYLCASSFGLAGDGTGELFFGEGSRLTVL.

As concerns this clone: The read is 3 residues too short to cover the CDR3 end, so that end is filled in from the germline J gene. The J gene is TRBJ2-7, the V gene TRBV2, with 12 bases fitting TRBD2. The CDR3 runs 14 residues. CDR1 SNHLY and CDR2 FYNNEI come from the germline V gene. V gave up 5 bases and J gave up 2 bases; unmatched junction bases: 1. The DNA read from the CDR3 is TGTGCCAGCAGTACTAGCGGGAGGACCTACGAG. Its protein is CASSTSGRTYE. The whole CDR3 reads CASSTSGRTYEQYF.

This clone was counted many times. The read falls 3 residues short of the CDR3 end, and the missing part is taken from the germline J gene. The chain recombines TRBV18 with TRBJ1-4; 9 bases fit TRBD1. The germline gives CDR1 KGHSH, CDR2 LQKENI. The junction had 13 bases not matched to a gene; V was cut back by 6 bases and J by 8 bases. This CDR3 is 16 amino acids long. The DNA read from the CDR3 is TGTGCCAGCTCGCCGGGGGGCCGGACAGGGGAGGAAAAA. Translated: CASSPGGRTGEEK. The full CDR3 protein reads CASSPGGRTGEEKLFF.

This clone has a handful of counts. The CDR3 end is not reached by the read, which stops 3 residues before it; the germline J gene fills it in. The chain employs TRBV5-1 and TRBJ2-6; TRBD2 matches at 8 bases. V was clipped by 4 bases and J by 4 bases; unmatched bases: 10. From germline, CDR1 is SGHRS and CDR2 YFSETQ. The CDR3 has 17 amino acids. The CDR3 sequence: CASSQRGLGTGANVLTF. CDR3 DNA (partial): TGCGCCAGCAGCCAGCGGGGACTAGGGACAGGGGCCAACGTC.

This clone occurred a few times. The covered CDR3 bases are TGTGCCACTAGCGAGGGGGGGCCAAAGCCC. The encoded protein is CATSEGGPKP. The full CDR3 protein reads CATSEGGPKPQHF. The chain carries TRBV18 and TRBJ1-5, with D possibly being TRBD1 (6 bases). The read halts 3 residues ahead of the CDR3 end, with the missing end drawn from the germline J gene. The CDR3 has 13 residues. The V gene's germline CDR1 is KGHSH and CDR2 LQKENI. V was pared by 10 bases and J by 8 bases, with 18 bases between.

This clone has at least ten counts. The CDR3 is cut off 3 residues early in the read; its end comes from the germline J gene. V gene TRBV5-4 combines with J gene TRBJ2-5; 9 bases agree with TRBD1. Trimming removed 4 bases from V and 1 base from J; junction bases left unmatched: 5. CDR1 is SGHNT, CDR2 YYREEE, per germline (reference sequence). This CDR3 contains 15 residues. The sequenced part of the CDR3 DNA is TGTGCCAGCAGCAGGTGGGGACAGGGCCAAGAGACC. Its protein product is CASSRWGQGQET. The entire CDR3 sequence reads CASSRWGQGQETQYF.

This clone was recorded many times. The missing CDR3 end, 3 residues past where the read stops, is filled in from the germline J gene. The rearrangement joins TRBV12-3 or TRBV12-4 to TRBJ1-2; the D gene is possibly TRBD1 (6 bases). The CDR3 sequence is 15 residues long. CDR3 DNA, as far as it was read: TGTGCCAGCAGTTTTTTTAGGGACAACGGGGAGGGC. Protein sequence: CASSFFRDNGEG. The CDR3 in full is CASSFFRDNGEGYTF.

This clone was found many times. The CDR3 goes on 3 residues after the read ends, and that part is filled in from the germline J gene. The rearrangement joins TRBV9 to TRBJ1-3; TRBD1 is a possible D gene (6 bases). Germline values: CDR1 SGDLS, CDR2 YYNGEE. The CDR3 has 16 residues. V was trimmed by 3 bases and J by 0 bases, leaving 13 bases between them. The CDR3 DNA, read in part, is TGTGCCAGCAGCGACGGGGGGGGCCACTCTGGAAACACC. It codes for CASSDGGGHSGNT. The entire CDR3 is CASSDGGGHSGNTIYF.

The table lists this clone with many counts. Sequencing ends 3 residues short of the CDR3 end; the germline J gene provides the rest. The chain employs TRBV30 and TRBJ1-4; D might be TRBD1 (5 bases). The CDR3 contains 15 residues. CDR1 is GTSNPN, CDR2 SVGIG, per germline (reference sequence). Trimming stripped 5 bases from V and 0 bases from J, with 13 bases between. CDR3 region: CAWRRGGSTNEKLFF. CDR3 DNA, as far as it was read: TGTGCCTGGCGGCGGGGGGGATCAACTAATGAAAAA.

This clone has ten or more counts. The sequence runs out 3 residues before the end of the CDR3; the remainder is reconstructed from the germline J gene. The chain employs TRBV30 and TRBJ2-6, with TRBD1 matching over 7 bases. The CDR3 loop spans 16 amino acids. Germline loops: CDR1 GTSNPN, CDR2 SVGIG (reference sequence). Unmatched junction bases numbered 4, after V lost 0 bases and J lost 2 bases. The CDR3 bases that were read are TGTGCCTGGAGTGTACGGGACAGAACTGGGGCCAACGTC. Encoded protein: CAWSVRDRTGANV. The whole CDR3 sequence is CAWSVRDRTGANVLTF.

This clone was counted ten times or more. The sequenced fragment ends 3 residues before the CDR3 boundary, so the rest is inferred from the germline J gene. This rearrangement joins TRBV5-1 to TRBJ2-2; no reliable D call. Germline CDR1 and CDR2: SGHRS and YFSETQ. CDR3 length equals 16 residues. Trimming took off 2 bases at V and 5 bases at J, with 16 bases between the two ends. The CDR3 bases that were read are TGCGCCAGCAGCTTCCCCAAGGCATCGAGGACCGGGGAG. The encoded protein is CASSFPKASRTGE. The whole CDR3 sequence reads CASSFPKASRTGELFF.

There are many counts of this clone. The CDR3 end lies 3 residues beyond the end of the read and is filled in from the germline J gene. The chain combines TRBV18 with TRBJ2-3; 7 nucleotides agree with TRBD1. Germline assignment: CDR1 KGHSH and CDR2 LQKENI. CDR3 size: 17 residues. V shed 5 bases and J 0 bases; nucleotides not matched to a gene: 11. CDR3 loop: CASSSLPGQTSTDTQYF. The sequenced part of the CDR3 DNA is TGTGCCAGCTCATCTTTACCGGGACAGACTAGCACAGATACG.